This record covers a single TCR beta chain. This sample was included in a study of T-cell memory formation after mild COVID-19. TCRdb re-analysed the 5' RACE reads in MiXCR, keeping a single row per CDR3 protein. The sample has hundreds of thousands of distinct CDR3 sequences, 15% to 20% seen once. The V and J ends lost 0 bases and 2 bases, in that order; junction bases with no gene match: 6. This CDR3 has 16 residues. CDR1 and CDR2 (germline): MNHEY, SVGAGI. The sequencing input was PBMCs or a T cell subset sorted from them (not recorded which). The V call is TRBV6-5, the J call TRBJ2-7; 8 bases line up with TRBD2. The TCR was taken from an adult woman who had mild COVID-19 (a few samples of this study predate the infection). Cell type and time point are not known. CDR3 loop: CASSYSWSGGTYEQYF. The CDR3 bases are TGTGCCAGCAGTTACTCGTGGAGCGGGGGTACCTACGAGCAGTACTTC.